This is a list of T cell receptor beta chains from one sample in a study of Ad26.COV2.S vaccination and SARS-CoV-2 variants. Only in-frame clones appear in the TCRdb table, and some are missing; sequencing was by immunoSEQ multiplex PCR. The sample lists some 350,000 clones, roughly 90% seen once, with 5.5% in the top ten. The material was peripheral blood, obtained in a trial of Ad26.COV2.S vaccine versus placebo. The source is a person aged 18-65 years who received the Ad26.COV2.S COVID-19 vaccine or a placebo. CDR3s include the opening cysteine and the closing phenylalanine or tryptophan. A D gene is named only where the DNA matches it firmly. Some rows have no size entry. The others give once, few or many, or a class for an expanded clone.

v_call	j_call	clone_size	d_call	cdr3_nt	cdr3_aa
TRBV18	TRBJ2-4	once	TRBD2	TGTGCCAGCTCACCGGAATTGGGCGGGGGAGCCAAAAACATTCAGTACTTC	CASSPELGGGAKNIQYF
TRBV15	TRBJ1-1	few	-	TGTGCCACCAGCAGAGTAGGCACTGAAGCTTTCTTT	CATSRVGTEAFF
TRBV4-3	TRBJ1-4	-	-	TGCGCCAGCAGCCAAGGTAGATCTAGATCAGGAGCTGAAAAACTGTTTTTT	CASSQGRSRSGAEKLFF
TRBV7-9	TRBJ1-4	-	-	TGTGCCAGCTTGCGAGGAAATAATGAAAAACTGTTTTTT	CASLRGNNEKLFF
TRBV18	TRBJ1-1	few	-	TGTGCCAGCTCACCACCGGAATTATTGTTGGGTGAAGCTTTCTTT	CASSPPELLLGEAFF
TRBV27	TRBJ2-3	-	TRBD1	TGTGCCAGCAGCGGACAGGGGGTTTGGGTAGATACGCAGTATTTT	CASSGQGVWVDTQYF
TRBV19	TRBJ1-5	-	-	TGTGCCAGTAGTGTTTCGGGGTTGGGTAAGCCCCAGCATTTT	CASSVSGLGKPQHF
TRBV4-1	TRBJ2-7	-	-	TGCGCCAGCAGCCAAAACCCAGGCGGCCCTTCCTACGAGCAGTACTTC	CASSQNPGGPSYEQYF
TRBV7-2	TRBJ2-3	-	TRBD2	TGTGCCAGCAGTCCTACTAGCGGACGCACAGATACGCAGTATTTT	CASSPTSGRTDTQYF
TRBV7-9	TRBJ1-2	few	-	TGTGCCAGCAGCCCCCCCTCGGGCCGGGGGGGAGGCTACACCTTC	CASSPPSGRGGGYTF
TRBV9	TRBJ1-2	-	-	TGTGCCAGCAGTCGGGGTGGGGCGGATGGCTACACCTTC	CASSRGGADGYTF
TRBV3-1/TRBV3-2	TRBJ2-7	-	-	TGTGCCAGCAGCCAGGGCCAAAACCTCTACGAGCAGTACTTC	CASSQGQNLYEQYF
TRBV5-1	TRBJ2-3	-	TRBD2	TGCGCCAGCAGCTTGGAAGTCCTAGCGGGAAGCACAGATACGCAGTATTTT	CASSLEVLAGSTDTQYF
TRBV6-5	TRBJ2-1	-	-	TGTGCCAGCAGTTCCCCGTGGGGGACCCAGCAGTTCTTC	CASSSPWGTQQFF
TRBV4-1	TRBJ1-5	-	-	TGCGCCAGCAGCCAAGTAATTGGGGCAGTAAGCAATCAGCCCCAGCATTTT	CASSQVIGAVSNQPQHF
TRBV7-9	TRBJ1-1	-	TRBD1	TGTGCCAGCAGCGAGGGGGCGGTAGAAGCTTTCTTT	CASSEGAVEAFF
TRBV6-5	TRBJ2-7	-	-	TGTGCCAGCAGTTACCCCGCTACGGGCGGTCACGAGCAGTACTTC	CASSYPATGGHEQYF
TRBV11-1	TRBJ1-2	-	TRBD1	TGTGCCAGCAGCCCGGACAGGGTTGACTATGGCTACACCTTC	CASSPDRVDYGYTF
TRBV10-3	TRBJ1-1	-	-	TGTGCCATCAGTGATGAGAACACTGAAGCTTTCTTT	CAISDENTEAFF
TRBV5-1	TRBJ1-1	-	TRBD1	TGCGCCAGCAGCTTGGCCCCTAGACAGGGGACTAACGGGGCTTTCTTT	CASSLAPRQGTNGAFF
TRBV4-2	TRBJ1-2	-	-	TGTGCCAGCACGAGGGAGTTGAAGGACTATGGCTACACCTTC	CASTRELKDYGYTF
TRBV7-2	TRBJ2-5	-	-	TGTGCCAGCAGCTTTTTTGGAGAGACCCAGTACTTC	CASSFFGETQYF
TRBV19	TRBJ2-1	-	TRBD1	TGTGCCAGTGCCGGGACAGGGATCATCAATGAGCAGTTCTTC	CASAGTGIINEQFF
TRBV7-2	TRBJ1-2	once	TRBD1	TGTGCCAGCAGCTCGGGACAGGCTCTCTATGGCTACACCTTC	CASSSGQALYGYTF
TRBV28	TRBJ2-3	-	-	TGTGCCAGCAGTTTATACACAGATACGCAGTATTTT	CASSLYTDTQYF
TRBV7-9	TRBJ1-4	-	TRBD1	TGTGCCAGCAGCTCCGGACAGGAGAATGAAAAACTGTTTTTT	CASSSGQENEKLFF
TRBV29-1	TRBJ2-1	-	-	TGCAGCGTTGTATCGCCGCGGACCACGAGGGAGCAGTTCTTC	CSVVSPRTTREQFF
TRBV27	TRBJ1-1	-	TRBD1	TGTGCCAGCAGTTGGGACAGAAACACTGAAGCTTTCTTT	CASSWDRNTEAFF
TRBV28	TRBJ1-2	-	-	TGTGCCAGCGGGCGTGGCTACACCTTC	CASGRGYTF
TRBV2	TRBJ2-1	-	TRBD1	TGTGCCAGCAGCTACCTTCTTTTAATGGACAGGGACAATGAGCAGTTCTTC	CASSYLLLMDRDNEQFF
TRBV2	TRBJ1-1	-	TRBD1	TGTGCCAGCAGCCGACAGGGGGCGCTGGGCACTGAAGCTTTCTTT	CASSRQGALGTEAFF
TRBV18	TRBJ2-5	-	-	TGTGCCAGCTCAAGTCGGAGGGCAACCCAAGAGACCCAGTACTTC	CASSSRRATQETQYF
TRBV6-5	TRBJ1-5	-	-	TGTGCCAGCACCCCCAAGAGATATAGCAATCAGCCCCAGCATTTT	CASTPKRYSNQPQHF
TRBV11-2	TRBJ1-2	-	TRBD1	TGTGCCAGCAGCTTCCTGACCCAGGGGGCGCATGGCTACACCTTC	CASSFLTQGAHGYTF
TRBV3-1/TRBV3-2	TRBJ1-2	-	-	TGTGCCAGCAGCCGGGCCGGCTCGGGTAACTATGGCTACACCTTC	CASSRAGSGNYGYTF